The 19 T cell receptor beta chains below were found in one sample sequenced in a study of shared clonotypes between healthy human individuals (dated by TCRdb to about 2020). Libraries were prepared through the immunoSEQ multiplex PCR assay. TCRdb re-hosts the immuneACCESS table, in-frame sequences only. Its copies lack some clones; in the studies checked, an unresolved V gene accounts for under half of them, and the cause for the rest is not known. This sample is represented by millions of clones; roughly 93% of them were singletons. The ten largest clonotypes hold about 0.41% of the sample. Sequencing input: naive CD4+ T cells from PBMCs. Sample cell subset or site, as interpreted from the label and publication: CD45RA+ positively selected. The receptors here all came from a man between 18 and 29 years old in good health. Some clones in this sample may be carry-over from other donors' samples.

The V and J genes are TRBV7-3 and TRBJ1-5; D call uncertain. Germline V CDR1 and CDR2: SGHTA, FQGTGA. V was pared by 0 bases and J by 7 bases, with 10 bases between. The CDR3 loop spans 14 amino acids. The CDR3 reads CASSLTGSGQPQHF. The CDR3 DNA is TGTGCCAGCAGCTTAACGGGCTCAGGCCAGCCCCAGCATTTT.

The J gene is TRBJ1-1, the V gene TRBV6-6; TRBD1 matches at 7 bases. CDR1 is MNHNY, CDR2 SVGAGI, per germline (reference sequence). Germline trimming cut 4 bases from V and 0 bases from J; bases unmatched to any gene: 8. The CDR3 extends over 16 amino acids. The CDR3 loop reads CASSSTGAPLNTEAFF. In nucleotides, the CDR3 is TGTGCCAGCAGTTCAACAGGGGCCCCTTTGAACACTGAAGCTTTCTTT.

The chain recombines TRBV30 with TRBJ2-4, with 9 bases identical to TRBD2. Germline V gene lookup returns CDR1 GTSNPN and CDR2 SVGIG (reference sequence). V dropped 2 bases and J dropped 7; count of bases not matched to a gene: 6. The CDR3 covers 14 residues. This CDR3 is CAWSPAGGVNIQYF. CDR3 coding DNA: TGTGCCTGGAGTCCAGCGGGAGGAGTGAACATTCAGTACTTC. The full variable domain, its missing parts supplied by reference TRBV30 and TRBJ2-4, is SQTIHQWPATLVQPVGSPLSLECTVEGTSNPNLYWYRQAAGRGLQLLFYSVGIGQISSEVPQNLSASRPQDRQFILSSKKLLLSDSGFYLCAWSPAGGVNIQYFGAGTRLSVL.

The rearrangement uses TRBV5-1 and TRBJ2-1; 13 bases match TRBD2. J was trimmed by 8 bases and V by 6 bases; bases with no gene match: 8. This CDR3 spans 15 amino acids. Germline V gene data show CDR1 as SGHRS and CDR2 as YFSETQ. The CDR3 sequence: CASTPRTSGSHEQFF. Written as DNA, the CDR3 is TGCGCCAGCACCCCCAGGACTAGCGGGAGTCATGAGCAGTTCTTC.

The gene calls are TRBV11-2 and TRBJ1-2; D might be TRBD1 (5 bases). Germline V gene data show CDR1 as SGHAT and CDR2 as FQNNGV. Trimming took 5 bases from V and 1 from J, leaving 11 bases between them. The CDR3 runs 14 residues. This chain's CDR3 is CASSPGAVNYGYTF. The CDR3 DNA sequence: TGTGCCAGCAGCCCCGGGGCCGTTAACTATGGCTACACCTTC. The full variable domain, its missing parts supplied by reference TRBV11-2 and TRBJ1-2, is EAGVAQSPRYKIIEKRQSVAFWCNPISGHATLYWYQQILGQGPKLLIQFQNNGVVDDSQLPKDRFSAERLKGVDSTLKIQPAKLEDSAVYLCASSPGAVNYGYTFGSGTRLTVV.

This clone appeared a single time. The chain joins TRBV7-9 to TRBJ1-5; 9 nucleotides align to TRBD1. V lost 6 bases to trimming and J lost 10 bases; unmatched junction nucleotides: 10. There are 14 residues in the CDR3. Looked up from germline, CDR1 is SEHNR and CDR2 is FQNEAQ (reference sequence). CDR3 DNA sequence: TGTGCCAGCAGATTGGGACAGGGAATGGGTCCCCAGCATTTT. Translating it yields CASRLGQGMGPQHF.

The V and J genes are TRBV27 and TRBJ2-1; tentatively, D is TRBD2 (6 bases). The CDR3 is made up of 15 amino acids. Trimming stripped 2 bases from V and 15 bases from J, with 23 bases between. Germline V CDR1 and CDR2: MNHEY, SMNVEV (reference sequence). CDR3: CASSLSFELSGPSFF. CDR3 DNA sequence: TGTGCCAGCAGTTTAAGCTTCGAGTTAAGCGGGCCCTCGTTCTTC.

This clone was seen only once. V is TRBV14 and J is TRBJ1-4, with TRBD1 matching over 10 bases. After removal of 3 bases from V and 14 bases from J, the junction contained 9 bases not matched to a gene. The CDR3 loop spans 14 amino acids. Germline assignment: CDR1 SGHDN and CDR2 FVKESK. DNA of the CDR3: TGTGCCAGCAGCCAGACAGGGGGCTTCACGCCTCTGTTTTTT. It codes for CASSQTGGFTPLFF. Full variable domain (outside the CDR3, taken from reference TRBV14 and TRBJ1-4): EAGVTQFPSHSVIEKGQTVTLRCDPISGHDNLYWYRRVMGKEIKFLLHFVKESKQDESGMPNNRFLAERTGGTYSTLKVQPAELEDSGVYFCASSQTGGFTPLFFGSGTQLSVL.

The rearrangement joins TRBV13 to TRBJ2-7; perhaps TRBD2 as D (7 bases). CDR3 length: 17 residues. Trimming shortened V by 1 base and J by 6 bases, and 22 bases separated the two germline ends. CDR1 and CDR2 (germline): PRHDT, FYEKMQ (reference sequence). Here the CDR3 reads CASSLARGGSKGGEQYF. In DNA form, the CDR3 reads TGTGCCAGCAGCTTAGCTCGCGGGGGAAGCAAAGGGGGCGAGCAGTACTTC.

The CDR3 DNA reads TGCGCCAGCAGCCGCGGAGATCTAGCGATCAATGAGCAGTTCTTC. This gives the protein CASSRGDLAINEQFF. This chain connects TRBV4-3 to TRBJ2-1; tentative D call: TRBD2 (6 bases). CDR1 LGHNA and CDR2 YSLEER come from the germline V gene. V lost 4 bases and J lost 6, with 16 bases in between. The CDR3 runs 15 residues.

The CDR3 coding sequence is TGTGCCACCAGCAGAGATCGGGCAGTTGCTTTCGGTGGCTACACCTTC. Translating it yields CATSRDRAVAFGGYTF. J is TRBJ1-2 and V is TRBV15; D ambiguous. The ends were cut back, 0 bases at V and 7 bases at J, with 18 bases in the middle. The germline V gene has CDR1 LNHNV and CDR2 YYDKDF (reference sequence). The CDR3 has 16 amino acids.

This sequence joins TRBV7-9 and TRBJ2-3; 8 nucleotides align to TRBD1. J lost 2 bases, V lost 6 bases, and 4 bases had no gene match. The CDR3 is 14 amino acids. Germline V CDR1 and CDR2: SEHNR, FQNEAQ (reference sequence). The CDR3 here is CASSQDRATDTQYF. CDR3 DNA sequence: TGTGCCAGCAGTCAGGACAGGGCCACAGATACGCAGTATTTT.

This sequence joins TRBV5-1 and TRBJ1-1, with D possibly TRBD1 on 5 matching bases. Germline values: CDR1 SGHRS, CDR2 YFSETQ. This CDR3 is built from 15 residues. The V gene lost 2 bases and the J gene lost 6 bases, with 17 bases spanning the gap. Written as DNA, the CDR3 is TGCGCCAGCAGCTTAAAGGTCCGGGGGTACGCTGAAGCTTTCTTT. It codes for CASSLKVRGYAEAFF.

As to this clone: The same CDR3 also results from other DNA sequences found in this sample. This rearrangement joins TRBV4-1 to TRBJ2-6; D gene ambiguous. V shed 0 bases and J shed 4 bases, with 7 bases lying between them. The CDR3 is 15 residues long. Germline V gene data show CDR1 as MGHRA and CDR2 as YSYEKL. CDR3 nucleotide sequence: TGCGCCAGCAGCCAAGAGGGCAGCGGGGCCAACGTCCTGACTTTC. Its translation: CASSQEGSGANVLTF.

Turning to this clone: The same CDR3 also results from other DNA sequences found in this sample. CDR3 nucleotide sequence: TGTGCCAGCAGCCCGACAGGGGGTGGCACAGATACGCAGTATTTT. It translates to CASSPTGGGTDTQYF. This chain uses TRBV5-6 with TRBJ2-3; 9 nucleotides agree with TRBD1. Germline trimming cut 4 bases from V and 1 base from J; bases unmatched to any gene: 4. There are 15 residues in the CDR3. CDR1 SGHDT and CDR2 YYEEEE come from the germline V gene.

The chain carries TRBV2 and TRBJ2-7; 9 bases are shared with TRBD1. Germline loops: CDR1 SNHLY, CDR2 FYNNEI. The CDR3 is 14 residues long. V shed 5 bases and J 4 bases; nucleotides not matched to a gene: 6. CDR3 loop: CASSQFGQGYEQYF. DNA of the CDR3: TGTGCCAGCAGTCAATTCGGACAGGGGTACGAGCAGTACTTC.

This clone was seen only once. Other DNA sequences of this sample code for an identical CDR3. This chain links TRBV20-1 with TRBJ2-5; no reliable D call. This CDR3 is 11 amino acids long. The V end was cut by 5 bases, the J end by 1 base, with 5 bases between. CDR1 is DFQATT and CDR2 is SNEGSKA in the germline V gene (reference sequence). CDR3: CSARFQETQYF. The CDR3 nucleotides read TGCAGTGCTCGGTTCCAAGAGACCCAGTACTTC.

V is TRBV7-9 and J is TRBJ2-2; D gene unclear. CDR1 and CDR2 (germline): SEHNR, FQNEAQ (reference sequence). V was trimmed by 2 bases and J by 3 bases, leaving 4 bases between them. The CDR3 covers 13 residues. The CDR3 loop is CASSLYDTGELFF. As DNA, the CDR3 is TGTGCCAGCAGCTTATACGACACCGGGGAGCTGTTTTTT.

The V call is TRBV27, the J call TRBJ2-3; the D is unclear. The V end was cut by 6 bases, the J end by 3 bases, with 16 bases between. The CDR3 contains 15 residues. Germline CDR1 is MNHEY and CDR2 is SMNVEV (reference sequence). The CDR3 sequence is CASRTLALVTDTQYF. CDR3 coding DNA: TGTGCCAGCAGAACTTTGGCCCTTGTGACAGATACGCAGTATTTT.